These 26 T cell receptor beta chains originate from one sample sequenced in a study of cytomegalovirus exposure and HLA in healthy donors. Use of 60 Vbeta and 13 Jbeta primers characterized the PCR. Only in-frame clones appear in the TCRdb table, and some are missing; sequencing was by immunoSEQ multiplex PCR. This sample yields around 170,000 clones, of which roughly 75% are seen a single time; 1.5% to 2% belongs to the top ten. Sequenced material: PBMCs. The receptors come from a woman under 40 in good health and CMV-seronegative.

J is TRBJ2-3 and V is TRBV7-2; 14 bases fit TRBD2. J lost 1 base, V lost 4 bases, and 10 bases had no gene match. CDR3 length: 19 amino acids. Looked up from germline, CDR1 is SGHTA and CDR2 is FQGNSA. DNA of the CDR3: TGTGCCAGCAGCTCTAGACTAGCGGGGGGGCCGCTGGGCACAGATACGCAGTATTTT. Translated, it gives CASSSRLAGGPLGTDTQYF.

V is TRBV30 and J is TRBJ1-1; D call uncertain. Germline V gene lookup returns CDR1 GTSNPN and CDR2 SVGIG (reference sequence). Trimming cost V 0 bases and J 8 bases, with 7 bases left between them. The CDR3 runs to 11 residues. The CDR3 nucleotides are TGTGCCTGGAGTGTACCCAGGGAAGCTTTCTTT. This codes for CAWSVPREAFF.

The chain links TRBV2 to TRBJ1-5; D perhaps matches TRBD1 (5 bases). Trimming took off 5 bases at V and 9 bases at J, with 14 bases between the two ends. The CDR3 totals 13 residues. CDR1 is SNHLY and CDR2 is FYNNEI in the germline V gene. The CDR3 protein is CASSTTPGGPQHF. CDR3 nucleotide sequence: TGTGCCAGCAGTACTACCCCGGGGGGGCCCCAGCATTTT.

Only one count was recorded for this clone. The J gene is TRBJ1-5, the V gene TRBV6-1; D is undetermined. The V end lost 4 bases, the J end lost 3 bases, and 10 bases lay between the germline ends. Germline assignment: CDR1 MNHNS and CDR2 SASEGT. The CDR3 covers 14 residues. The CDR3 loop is CASSGTSFNQPQHF. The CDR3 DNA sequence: TGTGCCAGCAGTGGGACTTCGTTCAATCAGCCCCAGCATTTT.

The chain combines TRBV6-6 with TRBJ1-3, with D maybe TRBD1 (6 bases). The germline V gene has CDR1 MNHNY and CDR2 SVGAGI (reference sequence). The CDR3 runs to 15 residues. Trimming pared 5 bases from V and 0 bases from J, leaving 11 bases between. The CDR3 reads CASSTGSSSGNTIYF. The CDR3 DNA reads TGTGCCAGCAGTACAGGGTCGAGCTCTGGAAACACCATATATTTT.

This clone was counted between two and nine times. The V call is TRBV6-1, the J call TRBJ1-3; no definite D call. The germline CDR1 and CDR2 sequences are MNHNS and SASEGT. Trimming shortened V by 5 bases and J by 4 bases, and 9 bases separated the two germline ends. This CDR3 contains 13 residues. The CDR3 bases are TGTGCCAGCAGTTCCCGCGTGGGAAACACCATATATTTT. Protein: CASSSRVGNTIYF.

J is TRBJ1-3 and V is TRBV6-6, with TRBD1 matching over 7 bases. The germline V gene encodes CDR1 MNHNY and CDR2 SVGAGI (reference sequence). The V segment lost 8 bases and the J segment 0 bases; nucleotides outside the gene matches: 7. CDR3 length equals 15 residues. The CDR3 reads CASSDRVNSGNTIYF. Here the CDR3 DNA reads TGTGCCAGCTCCGACAGGGTTAACTCTGGAAACACCATATATTTT.

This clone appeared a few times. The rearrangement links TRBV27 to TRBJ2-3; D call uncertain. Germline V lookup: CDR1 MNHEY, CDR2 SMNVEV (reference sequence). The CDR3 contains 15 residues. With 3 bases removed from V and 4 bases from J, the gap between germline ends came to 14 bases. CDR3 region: CASSFGFLGADTQYF. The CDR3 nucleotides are TGTGCCAGCAGTTTCGGTTTTCTAGGCGCAGATACGCAGTATTTT.

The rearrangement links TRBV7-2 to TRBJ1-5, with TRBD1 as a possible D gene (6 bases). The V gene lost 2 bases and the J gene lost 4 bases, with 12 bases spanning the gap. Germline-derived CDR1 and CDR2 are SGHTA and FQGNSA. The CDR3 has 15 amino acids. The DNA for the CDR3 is TGTGCCAGCAGCTTATGGCGACAGGTAAATCAGCCCCAGCATTTT. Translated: CASSLWRQVNQPQHF.

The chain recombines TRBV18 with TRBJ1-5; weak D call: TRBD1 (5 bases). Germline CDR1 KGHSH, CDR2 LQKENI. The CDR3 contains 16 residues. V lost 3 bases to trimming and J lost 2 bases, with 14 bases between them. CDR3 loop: CASSPGPPLGNQPQHF. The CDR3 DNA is TGTGCCAGCTCACCGGGGCCACCTCTGGGCAATCAGCCCCAGCATTTT. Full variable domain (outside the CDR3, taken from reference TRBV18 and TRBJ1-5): NAGVMQNPRHLVRRRGQEARLRCSPMKGHSHVYWYRQLPEEGLKFMVYLQKENIIDESGMPKERFSAEFPKEGPSILRIQQVVRGDSAAYFCASSPGPPLGNQPQHFGDGTRLSIL.

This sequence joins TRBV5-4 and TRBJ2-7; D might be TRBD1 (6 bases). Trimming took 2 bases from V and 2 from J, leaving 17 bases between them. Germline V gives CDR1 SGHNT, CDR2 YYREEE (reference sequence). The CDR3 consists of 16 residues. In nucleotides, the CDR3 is TGTGCCAGCAGCTTCGGACGGGCGACAGGAGCCTACGAGCAGTACTTC. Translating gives CASSFGRATGAYEQYF.

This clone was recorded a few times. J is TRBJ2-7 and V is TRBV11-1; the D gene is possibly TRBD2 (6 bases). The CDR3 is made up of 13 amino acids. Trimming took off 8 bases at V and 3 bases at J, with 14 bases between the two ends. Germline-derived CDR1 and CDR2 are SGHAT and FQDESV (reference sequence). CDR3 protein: CASGGLWGYEQYF. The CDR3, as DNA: TGTGCCAGCGGGGGACTCTGGGGCTACGAGCAGTACTTC.

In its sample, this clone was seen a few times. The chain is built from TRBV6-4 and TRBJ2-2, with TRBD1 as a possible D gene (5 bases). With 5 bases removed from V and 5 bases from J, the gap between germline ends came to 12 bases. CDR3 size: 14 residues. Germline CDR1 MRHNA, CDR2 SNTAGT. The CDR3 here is CASSRTIETGELFF. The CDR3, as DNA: TGTGCCAGCAGTCGGACAATTGAAACCGGGGAGCTGTTTTTT.

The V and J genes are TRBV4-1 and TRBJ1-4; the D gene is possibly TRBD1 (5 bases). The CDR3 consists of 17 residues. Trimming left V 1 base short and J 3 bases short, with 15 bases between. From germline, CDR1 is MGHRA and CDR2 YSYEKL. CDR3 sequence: CASSQVFREKANEKLFF. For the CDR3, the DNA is TGCGCCAGCAGCCAAGTATTCAGGGAAAAGGCTAATGAAAAACTGTTTTTT.

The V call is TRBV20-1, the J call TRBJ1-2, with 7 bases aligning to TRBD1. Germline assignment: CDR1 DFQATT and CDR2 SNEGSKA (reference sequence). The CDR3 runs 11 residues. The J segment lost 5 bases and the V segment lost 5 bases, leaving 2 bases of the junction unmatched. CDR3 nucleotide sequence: TGCAGTGCTCCGACAGGGTATGGCTACACCTTC. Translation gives CSAPTGYGYTF.

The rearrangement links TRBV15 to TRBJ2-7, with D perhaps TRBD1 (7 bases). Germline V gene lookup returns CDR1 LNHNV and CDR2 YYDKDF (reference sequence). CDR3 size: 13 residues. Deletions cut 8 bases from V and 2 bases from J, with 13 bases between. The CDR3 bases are TGTGCCACCGGACAGGAGGGGACCTACGAGCAGTACTTC. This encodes CATGQEGTYEQYF.

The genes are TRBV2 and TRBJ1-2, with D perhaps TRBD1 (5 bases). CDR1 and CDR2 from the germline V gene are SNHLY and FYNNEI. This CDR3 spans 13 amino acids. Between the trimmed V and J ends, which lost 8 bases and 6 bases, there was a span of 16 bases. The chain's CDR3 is CASVEGLGDGYTF. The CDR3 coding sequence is TGTGCCAGCGTGGAGGGGCTAGGGGATGGCTACACCTTC.

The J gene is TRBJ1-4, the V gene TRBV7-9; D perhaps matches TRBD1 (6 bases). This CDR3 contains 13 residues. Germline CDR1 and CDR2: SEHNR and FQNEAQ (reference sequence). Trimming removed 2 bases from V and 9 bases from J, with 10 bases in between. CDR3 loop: CASSLQQGQKLFF. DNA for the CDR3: TGTGCCAGCAGCTTACAACAGGGCCAAAAACTGTTTTTT. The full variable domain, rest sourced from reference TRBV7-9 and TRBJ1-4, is DTGVSQNPRHKITKRGQNVTFRCDPISEHNRLYWYRQTLGQGPEFLTYFQNEAQLEKSRLLSDRFSAERPKGSFSTLEIQRTEQGDSAMYLCASSLQQGQKLFFGSGTQLSVL.

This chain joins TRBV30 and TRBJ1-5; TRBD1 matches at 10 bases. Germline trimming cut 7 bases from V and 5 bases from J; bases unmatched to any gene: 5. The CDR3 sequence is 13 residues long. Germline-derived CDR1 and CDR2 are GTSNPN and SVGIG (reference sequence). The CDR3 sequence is CASTGGADQPQHF. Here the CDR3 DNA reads TGTGCCTCGACAGGGGGCGCGGATCAGCCCCAGCATTTT.

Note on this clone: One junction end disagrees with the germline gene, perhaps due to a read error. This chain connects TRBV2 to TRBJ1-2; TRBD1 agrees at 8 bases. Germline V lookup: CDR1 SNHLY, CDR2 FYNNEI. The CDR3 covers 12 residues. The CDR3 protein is CASSARMDRVYF. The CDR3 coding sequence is TGTGCCAGCAGTGCCAGGATGGACAGGGTATACTTC.

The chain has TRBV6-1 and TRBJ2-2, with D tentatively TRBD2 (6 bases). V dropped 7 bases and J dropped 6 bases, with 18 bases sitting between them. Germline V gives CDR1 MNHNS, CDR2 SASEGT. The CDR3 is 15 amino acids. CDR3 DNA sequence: TGTGCCAGCAAAGACTGGGAACAGCGGGCCGGGGAGCTGTTTTTT. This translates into CASKDWEQRAGELFF.

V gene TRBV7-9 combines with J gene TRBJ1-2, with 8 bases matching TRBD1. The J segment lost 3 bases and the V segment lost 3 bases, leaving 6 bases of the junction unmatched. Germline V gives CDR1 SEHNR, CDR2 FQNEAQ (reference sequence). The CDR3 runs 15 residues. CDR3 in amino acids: CASSFGSGGDYGYTF. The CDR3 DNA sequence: TGTGCCAGCAGCTTTGGGTCAGGGGGCGACTATGGCTACACCTTC.

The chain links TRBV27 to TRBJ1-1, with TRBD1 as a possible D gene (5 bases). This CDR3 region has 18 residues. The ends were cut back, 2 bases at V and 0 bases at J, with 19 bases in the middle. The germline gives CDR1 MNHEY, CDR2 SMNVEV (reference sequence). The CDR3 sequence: CASSLRSGRVRMNTEAFF. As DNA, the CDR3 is TGTGCCAGCAGTTTAAGATCTGGCAGGGTACGAATGAACACTGAAGCTTTCTTT.

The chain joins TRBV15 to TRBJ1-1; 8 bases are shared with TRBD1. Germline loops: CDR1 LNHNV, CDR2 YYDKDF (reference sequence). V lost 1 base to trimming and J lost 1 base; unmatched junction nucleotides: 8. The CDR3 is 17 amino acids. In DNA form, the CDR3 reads TGTGCCACCAGCAGAGCTCAGGGGGCAGAATCGAACACTGAAGCTTTCTTT. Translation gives CATSRAQGAESNTEAFF.

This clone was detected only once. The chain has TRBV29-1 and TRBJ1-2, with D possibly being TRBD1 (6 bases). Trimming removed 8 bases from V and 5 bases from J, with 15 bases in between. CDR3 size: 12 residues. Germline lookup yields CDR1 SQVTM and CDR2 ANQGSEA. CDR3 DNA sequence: TGCAGCATCGGAACAGGGTCATATGGCTACACCTTC. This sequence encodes CSIGTGSYGYTF.

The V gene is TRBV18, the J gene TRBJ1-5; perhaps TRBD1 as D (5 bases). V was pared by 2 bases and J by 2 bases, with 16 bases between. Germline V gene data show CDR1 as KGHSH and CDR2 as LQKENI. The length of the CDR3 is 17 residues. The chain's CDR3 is CASSPDRVFQGNQPQHF. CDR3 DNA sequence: TGTGCCAGCTCACCAGACAGAGTTTTTCAGGGCAATCAGCCCCAGCATTTT.